This T cell receptor beta chain stems from a study of shared clonotypes between healthy human individuals (dated by TCRdb to between 2020 and 2021). For context, the study as a whole: The cohort comprised two women and a few men aged 18 to 49 years. Between about 0.94 and 8.9 billion PBMCs per donor were obtained by leukapheresis. To increase sequencing depth and limit assay-specific biases, TCR repertoire library preparation and sequencing were carried out by different laboratories using diverse techniques. For each donor, CD4 naive and CD4 memory were each run on three plates, CD8 naive on two plates, and CD8 memory on one plate. To estimate repertoire size and how much clonotype sharing occurs between individuals, the study deeply sequenced the blood TCR repertoires of five healthy adults.

About this clone: The antigen it recognizes is unknown. No per-base quality is available; no much larger clone lies one base away.

The germline V gene yields SGDLS for CDR1 and YYNGEE for CDR2. The CDR3 measures 17 amino acids from cysteine to phenylalanine. Only CDR3 DNA is held: 51 bases, read in frame from base 1. Compared with germline, V lacks 4 bases and J lacks 8 bases; bases without a gene match: 13. Using the deep immunoSEQ assay, TCR CDR3 regions were amplified from genomic DNA by multiplex PCR. Genomic DNA extracted from each cell subset was distributed evenly over all wells of several immunoSEQ 96-well plates, and each plate served as one replicate. For sorted subsets, each replicate PCR was loaded with about 0.2 ug genomic DNA, equivalent to 32,000 or so T cell genomes. Purified libraries were quantified with a Qubit 3.0 fluorometer, sized on a Bioanalyzer 2100, and re-quantified with the KAPA Library Quantification kit. Every immunoSEQ 96-well plate was sequenced on a separate single-read 150-cycle Illumina NextSeq 550 flow cell. The study's own analysis went as follows. Because only junctional sequences without quality scores were contained in the immunoSEQ output, filtering matching that applied to full-length reads could not be performed. To assign V/J genes and CDR3, sequences were annotated using PyIR, a Python wrapper for IgBLAST v1.9, with IMGT germline references. Any read was removed if the V/J assignment was weak (E-value above 1e-6), the CDR3 was missing, or the read contained stop codons, out-of-frame junctions, or ambiguous translated residues. A V3J clonotype was defined by an identical inferred V gene, J gene, and CDR3 amino acid sequence. Percentage overlap between repertoires was computed as shared unique clonotypes divided by the size of the smaller repertoire. RTK rarefaction, the Chao1 estimator, and Recon v2.1 estimates of unobserved clonotypes were used to assess repertoire richness. OLGA was used to compute generation probabilities for all TCRbeta clonotypes that the gDNA method yielded from a handful of donors. Sourced from immuneACCESS, this table was stored by TCRdb with only in-frame sequences that have V and J called. A share of the clones is absent; for the studies checked, an unresolved V gene accounts for under half, and the remainder has no known explanation. D and trimming were read from the DNA, whereas the V and J calls and clone size are those reported in that table. The sample profile shows 2 million to 2.5 million clones; roughly 90% of them were found once. The ten largest clonotypes hold about 0.41% of the sample.

Results and caveats for the whole study, not just this receptor: Because the study included a small number of donors, the genetic and exposure-history diversity represented was limited. Pairwise subsampling led to the expectation that sequencing depth would affect the degree of clonotype sharing among donors. Rarefaction of sorted-subset datasets indicated incomplete sequencing despite the large sequencing depth. Sharing across a handful of donors was observed for around 5% of naive CD4, about 4% of naive CD8, roughly 2.4% of memory CD4, and around 0.44% of memory CD8 clonotypes. Larger estimated clonotype richness was generally found for naive subsets than for memory subsets. Clonotypes shared by all four sorted-subset donors showed higher generation probabilities than non-shared clonotypes. Only blood was sampled, and tissue TCR repertoires likely differ from those in blood.

Donors were healthy HIV-negative adults with no recently reported acute infections or vaccinations. Only Caucasian adults living in Nashville, Tennessee, USA were represented among the donors. CD4+ T cells were enriched through magnetic negative selection, after which naive cells were positively selected on CD45RA and the remaining negative fraction served as the memory subset. Blood was obtained by leukapheresis, after which PBMCs were separated by Ficoll-Histopaque density gradient centrifugation and cryopreserved in liquid nitrogen vapor phase. Analytical flow cytometry was used to check the purity and quantity of every magnetically sorted T cell population. Genomic DNA was isolated from every sorted fraction and measured by UV absorbance on a Nanodrop 2000c.

This clonotype originated in a young man in good health. Some clones in this sample may be carry-over from other donors' samples. Material for sequencing was naive CD4+ T cells from PBMCs. The cell subset or site label corresponds to: CD45RA+ positively selected. The sequence joins TRBV9 to TRBJ2-2; 11 of the junction bases match TRBD1. The CDR3 reads as follows: CASSPLLGQGAQGELFF. The DNA is as follows: TGTGCCAGCAGCCCGTTACTTGGACAGGGGGCGCAAGGGGAGCTGTTTTTT.